The 23 T cell receptor beta chains given below trace back to one sample, sequenced in a study of blood T cell repertoires in COVID-19. This table comes from immunoSEQ multiplex PCR, and its TCRdb copy is limited to in-frame clones, with some not included. Among 250,000 to 300,000 clones listed, approximately 86% were seen once. The sequenced sample consisted of peripheral blood. Receptors originate from a woman aged 50 to 60 who had recovered from COVID-19.

The rearrangement links TRBV6-6 to TRBJ1-5; D uncertain. V was pared by 7 bases and J by 0 bases, with 10 bases between. CDR1 is MNHNY, CDR2 SVGAGI, per germline (reference sequence). This CDR3 has 14 residues. The CDR3 region is CASTNPSSNQPQHF. The CDR3 DNA reads as TGTGCCAGCACGAACCCCAGTAGCAATCAGCCCCAGCATTTT.

This clone appeared a single time. The chain is built from TRBV2 and TRBJ2-2, with D possibly being TRBD2 (6 bases). V lost 6 bases, J lost 1 base, and 12 bases lay in between. The CDR3 is made up of 15 amino acids. Germline CDR1 reads SNHLY; CDR2 reads FYNNEI. The CDR3 DNA follows: TGTGCCAGCAGCTTGACTAGTGGGAACACCGGGGAGCTGTTTTTT. Translation gives CASSLTSGNTGELFF. Complete variable domain (other parts from reference TRBV2 and TRBJ2-2): EPEVTQTPSHQVTQMGQEVILRCVPISNHLYFYWYRQILGQKVEFLVSFYNNEISEKSEIFDDQFSVERPDGSNFTLKIRSTKLEDSAMYFCASSLTSGNTGELFFGEGSRLTVL.

The gene calls are TRBV6-2 or TRBV6-3 and TRBJ2-3, with 9 bases identical to TRBD2. Per the germline V gene, CDR1 is MNHEY and CDR2 is SVGEGT. Trimming removed 0 bases from V and 3 bases from J; junction bases left unmatched: 10. This CDR3 contains 18 residues. CDR3 loop: CASSYSGGRGGRTDTQYF. The CDR3 bases are TGTGCCAGCAGTTACTCCGGCGGGAGGGGGGGTCGGACAGATACGCAGTATTTT.

The rearrangement uses TRBV5-1 and TRBJ2-2; D might be TRBD1 (5 bases). The CDR3 is 15 residues long. V lost 5 bases, J lost 4 bases, and 15 bases lay in between. Germline lookup yields CDR1 SGHRS and CDR2 YFSETQ. Here the CDR3 reads CASRKDSHGTGELFF. Written as DNA, the CDR3 is TGCGCCAGCAGAAAAGACAGTCATGGCACCGGGGAGCTGTTTTTT.

The chain recombines TRBV27 with TRBJ1-1; no reliable D call. Deletions cut 5 bases from V and 4 bases from J, with 11 bases between. CDR1 is MNHEY, CDR2 SMNVEV, per germline (reference sequence). CDR3 length: 13 amino acids. The CDR3 DNA reads as TGTGCCAGCAGTCTGCTGGGAGTCACTGAAGCTTTCTTT. Amino acids: CASSLLGVTEAFF.

The chain links TRBV30 to TRBJ1-1, with D possibly TRBD1 on 5 matching bases. This CDR3 region has 13 residues. Deletions cut 5 bases from V and 3 bases from J, with 13 bases between. Germline lookup yields CDR1 GTSNPN and CDR2 SVGIG (reference sequence). The CDR3 DNA reads TGTGCCTGGCGAAAGGGAGGGGACACTGAAGCTTTCTTT. This codes for CAWRKGGDTEAFF.

The CDR3 region is CASSQDTVAGFYGYTF. As DNA, the CDR3 is TGCGCCAGCAGCCAAGATACCGTGGCAGGTTTCTATGGCTACACCTTC. The J gene is TRBJ1-2, the V gene TRBV4-3; D is uncertain. CDR3 size: 16 residues. Trimming stripped 0 bases from V and 4 bases from J, with 15 bases between. Germline CDR1 reads LGHNA; CDR2 reads YSLEER.

The gene calls are TRBV5-6 and TRBJ1-2; 9 nucleotides align to TRBD1. Trimming cost V 4 bases and J 6 bases; bases outside gene matches: 10. The CDR3 length is 15 residues. CDR1 and CDR2 from the germline V gene are SGHDT and YYEEEE. CDR3 nucleotides: TGTGCCAGCAGCAACACGGGACAGGGATCGGATGGCTACACCTTC. This sequence encodes CASSNTGQGSDGYTF.

The chain has TRBV9 and TRBJ1-1; possibly TRBD1 for D (6 bases). V shed 3 bases and J shed 0 bases, with 9 bases lying between them. CDR1 is SGDLS, CDR2 YYNGEE, per germline. The CDR3 covers 14 residues. CDR3 sequence reads: CASSATGMNTEAFF. CDR3 in DNA: TGTGCCAGCAGCGCGACAGGAATGAACACTGAAGCTTTCTTT.

The chain joins TRBV15 to TRBJ1-2; 7 nucleotides align to TRBD1. After removal of 5 bases from V and 2 bases from J, the junction contained 11 bases not matched to a gene. Germline CDR1 reads LNHNV; CDR2 reads YYDKDF (reference sequence). The CDR3 is 16 amino acids. CDR3 nucleotides: TGTGCCACCAGCGGACAGGCCAATAAGCTAAACTATGGCTACACCTTC. Its protein product is CATSGQANKLNYGYTF.

The V and J genes are TRBV3-1 (or the pseudogene TRBV3-2) and TRBJ1-5; no definite D call. The CDR3 extends over 13 amino acids. From germline, CDR1 is LGHDT and CDR2 YNNKEL (reference sequence). Trimming stripped 0 bases from V and 8 bases from J, with 8 bases between. The DNA for the CDR3 is TGTGCCAGCAGCCAAGATAAAGAGGAGCCCCAGCATTTT. Its protein product is CASSQDKEEPQHF.

V and J are TRBV27 and TRBJ1-2, with D perhaps TRBD1 (6 bases). V gave up 5 bases and J gave up 4 bases, with 14 bases separating them. The CDR3 covers 14 residues. CDR1 is MNHEY, CDR2 SMNVEV, per germline (reference sequence). The CDR3 spells CASSPARGSYGYTF. In DNA form, the CDR3 reads TGTGCCAGCAGTCCCGCGAGGGGGTCCTATGGCTACACCTTC.

The rearrangement links TRBV12-3 or TRBV12-4 to TRBJ1-6, with TRBD1 matching 9 bases. The V gene end was trimmed by 6 bases and the J gene end by 7 bases; junction bases not matched to a gene: 1. The CDR3 sequence is 13 residues long. Here the CDR3 reads CASSDRGNSPLHF. The CDR3 DNA sequence: TGTGCCAGCAGCGACAGGGGGAATTCACCCCTCCACTTT.

This chain uses TRBV14 with TRBJ1-2; D gene ambiguous. Deletions cut 4 bases from V and 4 bases from J, with 13 bases between. The CDR3 sequence is 14 residues long. CDR1 SGHDN and CDR2 FVKESK come from the germline V gene. The CDR3 DNA reads TGTGCCAGCAGCCCACTCGACAAGCTCTATGGCTACACCTTC. Translated, it gives CASSPLDKLYGYTF.

The chain employs TRBV6-5 and TRBJ2-3; D is undetermined. The V end was cut by 6 bases, the J end by 3 bases, with 16 bases between. Germline-derived CDR1 and CDR2 are MNHEY and SVGAGI. This CDR3 has 15 amino acids. The CDR3 nucleotides are TGTGCCAGCAGCTATAATAGCCTTATGACAGATACGCAGTATTTT. This encodes CASSYNSLMTDTQYF.

This chain uses TRBV6-4 with TRBJ2-4; D unresolved. CDR1 MRHNA and CDR2 SNTAGT come from the germline V gene. The CDR3 spans 12 residues. The V and J ends lost 7 bases and 14 bases respectively, with 18 bases between them. The CDR3 protein is CASTGGDLREYF. CDR3 sequence (DNA): TGTGCCAGCACCGGCGGAGACCTCCGCGAGTACTTC.

This clone was detected a few times. The chain is built from TRBV16 and TRBJ1-2; D is ambiguous. The CDR3 contains 13 residues. The V and J ends lost 2 bases and 4 bases respectively, with 8 bases between them. The germline CDR1 and CDR2 sequences are KGHSY and FQNENV. The chain's CDR3 is CASSQDKSYGYTF. In nucleotides, the CDR3 is TGTGCCAGCAGCCAAGACAAAAGCTATGGCTACACCTTC. Full variable domain (remainder filled in from reference TRBV16 and TRBJ1-2): GEEVAQTPKHLVRGEGQKAKLYCAPIKGHSYVFWYQQVLKNEFKFLISFQNENVFDETGMPKERFSAKCLPNSPCSLEIQATKLEDSAVYFCASSQDKSYGYTFGSGTRLTVV.

The rearrangement uses TRBV11-2 and TRBJ1-1; D gene uncertain. There are 14 residues in the CDR3. CDR1 is SGHAT, CDR2 FQNNGV, per germline. Trimming pared 4 bases from V and 2 bases from J, leaving 11 bases between. The CDR3 bases are TGTGCCAGCAGCTCCCCGGGAGCTAACACTGAAGCTTTCTTT. The encoded protein is CASSSPGANTEAFF.

The gene calls are TRBV18 and TRBJ1-2, with D perhaps TRBD1 (5 bases). The CDR3 contains 16 residues. CDR1 and CDR2 (germline): KGHSH, LQKENI. V was shortened by 6 bases and J by 0 bases, with 17 bases between the two germline ends. The CDR3 sequence is CASSPLGGTSNYGYTF. The DNA of the CDR3 is TGTGCCAGCTCCCCGTTGGGGGGGACCTCTAACTATGGCTACACCTTC.

This chain links TRBV7-2 with TRBJ1-1, with 8 bases identical to TRBD1. With 5 bases clipped from V and 3 bases from J, the junction kept 14 bases outside the gene matches. This CDR3 has 17 residues. Germline V gives CDR1 SGHTA, CDR2 FQGNSA. The CDR3 DNA sequence: TGTGCCAGCAGCCGCGGGGGACAGGCTCCGCAGGACACTGAAGCTTTCTTT. It translates to CASSRGGQAPQDTEAFF.

This clone was picked up many times. The chain is built from TRBV7-9 and TRBJ2-2; D is ambiguous. CDR1 and CDR2 from the germline V gene are SEHNR and FQNEAQ (reference sequence). The CDR3 is 13 residues long. Between the trimmed V and J ends, which lost 3 bases and 5 bases, there was a span of 7 bases. Here the CDR3 reads CASSFVETGELFF. The CDR3 DNA is TGTGCCAGCAGCTTCGTGGAGACCGGGGAGCTGTTTTTT.

J is TRBJ1-3 and V is TRBV5-6; D is perhaps TRBD1 (5 bases). The CDR3 consists of 17 residues. Trimming stripped 2 bases from V and 2 bases from J, with 17 bases between. CDR1 SGHDT and CDR2 YYEEEE come from the germline V gene. The CDR3 bases are TGTGCCAGCAGCTTTCAGGGACTCCAAAAACCTGGAAACACCATATATTTT. It translates to CASSFQGLQKPGNTIYF. The whole variable domain, remainder taken from reference TRBV5-6 and TRBJ1-3, is DAGVTQSPTHLIKTRGQQVTLRCSPKSGHDTVSWYQQALGQGPQFIFQYYEEEERQRGNFPDRFSGHQFPNYSSELNVNALLLGDSALYLCASSFQGLQKPGNTIYFGEGSWLTVV.

V gene TRBV28 combines with J gene TRBJ1-2, with 7 bases aligning to TRBD1. The V gene's germline CDR1 is MDHEN and CDR2 SYDVKM. This CDR3 is 15 amino acids long. Germline trimming cut 3 bases from V and 4 bases from J; bases unmatched to any gene: 8. In DNA form, the CDR3 reads TGTGCCAGCAGTTTGCCCGACAGGGCCGCCTATGGCTACACCTTC. This translates into CASSLPDRAAYGYTF.